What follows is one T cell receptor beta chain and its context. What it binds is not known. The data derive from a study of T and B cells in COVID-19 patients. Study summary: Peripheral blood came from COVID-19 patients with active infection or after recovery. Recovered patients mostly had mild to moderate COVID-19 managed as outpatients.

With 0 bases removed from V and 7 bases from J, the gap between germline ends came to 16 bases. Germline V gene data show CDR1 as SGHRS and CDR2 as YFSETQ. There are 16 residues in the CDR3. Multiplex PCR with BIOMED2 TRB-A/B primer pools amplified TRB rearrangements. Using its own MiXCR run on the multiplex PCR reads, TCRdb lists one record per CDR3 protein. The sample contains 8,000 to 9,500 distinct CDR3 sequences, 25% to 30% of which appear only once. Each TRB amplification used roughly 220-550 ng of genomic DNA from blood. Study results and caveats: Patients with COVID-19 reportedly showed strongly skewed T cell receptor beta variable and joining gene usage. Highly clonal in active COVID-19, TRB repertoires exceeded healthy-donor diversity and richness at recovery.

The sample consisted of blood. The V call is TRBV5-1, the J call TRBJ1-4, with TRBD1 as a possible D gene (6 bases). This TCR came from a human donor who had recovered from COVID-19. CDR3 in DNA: TGCGCCAGCAGCTTGGAGCAGGGGTCATTTGGTGAAAAACTGTTTTTT. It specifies CASSLEQGSFGEKLFF.